This section outlines one T cell receptor beta chain sequence together with its context. The antigen remains unidentified. This record belongs to a study of graft-versus-host responses after intestinal transplantation. The wider study: All recipients were transplanted with multivisceral, liver-intestinal, or isolated intestinal grafts.

Whole-study results and caveats: Peak circulating GvH clone levels tracked with early post-transplant HvG declines.

This CDR3 contains 14 residues. The germline V gene encodes CDR1 SGHTA and CDR2 FQGNSA. Trimming pared 2 bases from V and 7 bases from J, leaving 11 bases between. Libraries were prepared by immunoSEQ multiplex PCR; TCRdb keeps only in-frame clonotypes and omits some of them. The top ten hold about 4% of the sample, which has about 78,000 clones, roughly 90% seen once. The starting material was unstimulated CD8+ T cells sorted from spleen or lymph node cells, obtained before transplant. The receptor was derived from a human donor who was the organ donor for an intestinal transplant. This sequence joins TRBV7-2 and TRBJ1-4, with TRBD1 as a possible D gene (6 bases). The CDR3 sequence is CASSLSGGFEKLFF. CDR3 nucleotide sequence: TGTGCCAGCAGCTTAAGTGGGGGCTTTGAAAAACTGTTTTTT.